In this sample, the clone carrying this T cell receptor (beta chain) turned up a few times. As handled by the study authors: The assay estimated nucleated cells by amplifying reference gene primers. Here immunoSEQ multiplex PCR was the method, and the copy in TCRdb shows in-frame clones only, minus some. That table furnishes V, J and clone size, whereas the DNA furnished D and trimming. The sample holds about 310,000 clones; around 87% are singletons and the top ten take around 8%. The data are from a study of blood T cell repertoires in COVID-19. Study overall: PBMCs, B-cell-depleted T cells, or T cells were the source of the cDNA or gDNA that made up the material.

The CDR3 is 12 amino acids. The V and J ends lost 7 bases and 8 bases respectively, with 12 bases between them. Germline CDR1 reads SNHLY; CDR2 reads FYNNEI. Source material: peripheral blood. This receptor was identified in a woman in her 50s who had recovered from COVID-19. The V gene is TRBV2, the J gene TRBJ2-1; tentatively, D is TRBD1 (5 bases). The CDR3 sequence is CASKGAGYEQFF. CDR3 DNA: TGTGCCAGCAAAGGGGCTGGGTATGAGCAGTTCTTC.